A single T cell receptor beta chain is shown here with its context. A second PCR of roughly 7 to 11 cycles used a sample-barcoded 5' primer and a J-beta primer mix. All cDNA molecules were each tagged by a template-switch adaptor with 12 random nucleotides. Sequencing of every sample gave 2.5 million or more CDR3-containing paired-end reads. TCRdb itself ran the 5' RACE reads through MiXCR, one entry per CDR3 protein. The table has about 1.5 million distinct CDR3 sequences, approximately 43% seen once. The V gene lost 3 bases and the J gene lost 0 bases, with 14 bases spanning the gap. The CDR3 is 15 residues long. Per the germline V gene, CDR1 is DFQATT and CDR2 is SNEGSKA (reference sequence). The sample comes from a study of blood T cells in healthy people across ages. Study details: About one barcoded beta molecule per two T cells was captured by template switching.

The donors, aged roughly 6 to 90, were healthy Caucasians from Russia. This rearrangement joins TRBV20-1 to TRBJ1-1; D is uncertain. Sample: blood. This TCR came from a woman younger than 35 in good health. CDR3: CSASRPGRMNTEAFF. In nucleotides, the CDR3 is TGCAGTGCTAGTCGACCCGGTAGAATGAACACTGAAGCTTTCTTT.